This T cell receptor (beta chain) derives from a study of lymphopenia after photon versus proton radiotherapy (dated by TCRdb to 2018 to 2020). In the study overall: Photon and proton radiation therapy were compared by the study for their immunological effects in patients with gastrointestinal tumors who developed high-grade lymphopenia. The cohort included 20 to 25 patients with gastrointestinal tumors who developed lymphopenia after receiving either photon or proton therapy. The study aimed to characterize how the two radiation modalities differ in their impact on the immune system. Overall results and qualifications from the work: During treatment, patients who received proton therapy stayed relatively stable, whereas patients who received photon therapy lost naive T cells and TCR diversity and gained effector/memory populations. After the lymphocyte count nadir, oligoclonal expansion, especially of CD8+ Temra cells, was observed in photon-treated repertoires, and the drop in diversity was driven by this expansion. The survival association was assessed only in patients who died, and better survival with proton therapy was presented by the authors as a possibility rather than a demonstrated result. Across the cohort, an inverse correlation was found between a larger post-nadir drop in TCR diversity and overall survival time among patients who died.

The receptor library was made with the immunoSEQ multiplex PCR assay. T cell repertoires were profiled by deep sequencing of rearranged TCR beta loci, alongside multiparametric flow cytometry. The table comes from immuneACCESS by way of TCRdb, which keeps in-frame sequences with V and J called. Part of the clones is missing from these tables; in studies checked, under half for an unresolved V gene and the rest for unknown reasons. The sample has tens of thousands of clones on record, about 90% of them singletons. The ten largest clones take up around 15% of the sample. The CDR3 contains 16 residues, cysteine and phenylalanine counted. Only CDR3 DNA is held: 48 bases, read in frame from base 1. Based on the germline V gene (reference sequence), the CDR1 and CDR2 sequences are SGHNT and YYREEE. The V and J ends are trimmed by 0 bases and 5 bases, leaving 17 bases between them. On this clone itself: It lacks a known antigen. No base quality information exists; no much larger clone differs at one position.

The TCR was taken from a man between 60 and 70 years old with cholangiocarcinoma. The chain is assembled from TRBV5-4 and TRBJ2-5; the D gene is possibly TRBD2, with 7 bases matching. This specimen consisted of peripheral blood, obtained from a patient treated with photon-based radiotherapy. The DNA reads as follows: TGTGCCAGCAGCTTGGGGGGCGGGGGCGTCTTCGAGACCCAGTACTTC. It translates as CASSLGGGGVFETQYF.